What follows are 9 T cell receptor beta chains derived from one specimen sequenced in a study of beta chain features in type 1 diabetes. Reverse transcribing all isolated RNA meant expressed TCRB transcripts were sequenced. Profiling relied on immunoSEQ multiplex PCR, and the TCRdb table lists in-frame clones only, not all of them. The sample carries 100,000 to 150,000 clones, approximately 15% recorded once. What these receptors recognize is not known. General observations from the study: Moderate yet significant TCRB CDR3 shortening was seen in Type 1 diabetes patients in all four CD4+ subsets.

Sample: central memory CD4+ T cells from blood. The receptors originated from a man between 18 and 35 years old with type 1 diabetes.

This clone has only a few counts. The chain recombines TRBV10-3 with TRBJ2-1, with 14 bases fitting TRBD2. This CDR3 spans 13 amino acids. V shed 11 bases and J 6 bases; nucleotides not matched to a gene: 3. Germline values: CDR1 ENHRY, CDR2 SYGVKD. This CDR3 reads CAVGLAGANEQFF. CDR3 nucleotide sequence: TGTGCCGTGGGACTAGCGGGGGCCAATGAGCAGTTCTTC.

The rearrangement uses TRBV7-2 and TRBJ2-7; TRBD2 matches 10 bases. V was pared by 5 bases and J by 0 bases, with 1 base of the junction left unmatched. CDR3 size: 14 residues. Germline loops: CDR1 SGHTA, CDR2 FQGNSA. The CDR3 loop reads CASSTSGNSYEQYF. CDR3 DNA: TGTGCCAGCAGCACTAGCGGGAACTCCTACGAGCAGTACTTC.

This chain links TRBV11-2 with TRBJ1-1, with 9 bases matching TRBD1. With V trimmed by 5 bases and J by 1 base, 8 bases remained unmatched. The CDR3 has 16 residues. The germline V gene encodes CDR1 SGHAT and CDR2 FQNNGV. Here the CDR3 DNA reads TGTGCCAGCAGCCGAGGACAGGGGCATAGGAACACTGAAGCTTTCTTT. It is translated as CASSRGQGHRNTEAFF.

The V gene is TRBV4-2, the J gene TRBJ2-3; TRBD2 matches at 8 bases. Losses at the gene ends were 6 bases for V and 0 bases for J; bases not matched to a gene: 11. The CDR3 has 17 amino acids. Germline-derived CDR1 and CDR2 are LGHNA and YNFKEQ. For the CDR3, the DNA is TGTGCCAGCAGGGGTAGGAGCGGGGGAGTTAGCACAGATACGCAGTATTTT. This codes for CASRGRSGGVSTDTQYF.

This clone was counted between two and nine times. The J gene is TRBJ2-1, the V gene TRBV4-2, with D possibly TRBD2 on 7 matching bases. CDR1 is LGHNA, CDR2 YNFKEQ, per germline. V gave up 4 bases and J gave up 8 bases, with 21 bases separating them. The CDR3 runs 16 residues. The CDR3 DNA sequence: TGTGCCAGCAGCCGCCAGTCCCCGACGGGGGGCCATGAGCAGTTCTTC. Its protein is CASSRQSPTGGHEQFF.

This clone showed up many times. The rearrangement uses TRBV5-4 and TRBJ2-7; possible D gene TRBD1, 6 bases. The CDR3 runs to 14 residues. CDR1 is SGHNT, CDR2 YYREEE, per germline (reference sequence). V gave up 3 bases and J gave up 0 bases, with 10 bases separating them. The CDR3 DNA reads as TGTGCCAGCAGCTACCAGGGGAACTCCTACGAGCAGTACTTC. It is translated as CASSYQGNSYEQYF.

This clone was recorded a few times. CDR3 protein: CASSLEGYEQYF. CDR3 in DNA: TGCGCCAGCAGCTTGGAGGGTTACGAGCAGTACTTC. V usage is TRBV5-1 and J usage is TRBJ2-7, with D uncertain. Germline lookup yields CDR1 SGHRS and CDR2 YFSETQ. Trimming shortened V by 0 bases and J by 4 bases, and 5 bases separated the two germline ends. The CDR3 length is 12 residues.

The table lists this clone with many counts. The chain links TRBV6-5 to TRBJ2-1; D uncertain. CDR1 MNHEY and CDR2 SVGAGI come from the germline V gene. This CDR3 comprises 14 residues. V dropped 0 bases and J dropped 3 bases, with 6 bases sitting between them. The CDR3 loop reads CASSYSRVYNEQFF. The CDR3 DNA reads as TGTGCCAGCAGTTACTCGAGAGTCTACAATGAGCAGTTCTTC.

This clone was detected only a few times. This CDR3 is CASSYSSGTIEYEQYF. The DNA for the CDR3 is TGTGCCAGCAGTTACTCGAGTGGGACTATCGAGTACGAGCAGTACTTC. V usage is TRBV6-5 and J usage is TRBJ2-7; 7 bases map to TRBD2. This CDR3 region has 16 residues. The ends lost 0 bases at V and 4 bases at J; junction bases unmatched: 9. The germline V gene encodes CDR1 MNHEY and CDR2 SVGAGI.